This is a list of T cell receptor beta chains from one sample in a study of identical twins. TCRdb re-called the 5' RACE reads through MiXCR, storing one row per CDR3 protein. The sample records 350,000 or so distinct CDR3 sequences, around 12% being singletons. These data were also filed under a second study, of yellow fever vaccine responses in identical twins.

The specimen sequenced was CD8+ T cells sorted from blood. The receptors originated from a young woman in good health. CDR3s include the opening cysteine and the closing phenylalanine or tryptophan. The D gene is left open where the match is weak. Some rows mark clone size as missing; the rest say once, few, many or name a class of expanded clone.

v_gene	len	j_gene	d_gene	abundance	CDR3nt	CDR3aa
TRBV28	17	TRBJ2-2	.	few	TGTGCCAGCAGTCCTAGGGGTCTGGACAGAAACACCGGGGAGCTGTTTTTT	CASSPRGLDRNTGELFF
TRBV4-2	13	TRBJ2-5	.	.	TGTGCCAGCAGCCAGAACAGTGCAGAGACCCAGTACTTC	CASSQNSAETQYF
TRBV24-1	18	TRBJ2-2	TRBD2	.	TGTGCCACCAGTGATCCTACGGCTAGCGGAGAGAACACCGGGGAGCTGTTTTTT	CATSDPTASGENTGELFF
TRBV7-8	16	TRBJ2-3	TRBD2	.	TGTGCCAGCAGCGCGCCAGTAGCGGGGACGGGAGATACGCAGTATTTT	CASSAPVAGTGDTQYF
TRBV4-1	24	TRBJ2-3	TRBD2	many	TGCGCCAGCAGCCAAGATCCAATCCAGATCAAGTGGCTAGCGGGAGGTAGGAGCACAGATACGCAGTATTTT	CASSQDPIQIKWLAGGRSTDTQYF
TRBV12-3/TRBV12-4	16	TRBJ1-5	.	many	TGTGCCAGCAGCCCGAGAGGCGTCGGTAGCAATCAGCCCCAGCATTTT	CASSPRGVGSNQPQHF
TRBV4-1	15	TRBJ2-1	.	few	TGCGCCAGCAGCAAAGATGCGGAGGCCTACAATGAGCAGTTCTTC	CASSKDAEAYNEQFF
TRBV2	16	TRBJ2-3	TRBD2	few	TGTGCCAGCAGCCATAAGACTAGCGGGAACACAGATACGCAGTATTTT	CASSHKTSGNTDTQYF
TRBV2	19	TRBJ2-1	.	.	TGTGCCAGCAGTGAGGGCCAAAAAGAACTATGGGACCCGCCCAATGAGCAGTTCTTC	CASSEGQKELWDPPNEQFF
TRBV2	11	TRBJ2-1	.	.	TGTGCCAGCAGGAACGAAAATGAGCAGTTCTTC	CASRNENEQFF
TRBV2	15	TRBJ2-2	TRBD1	.	TGTGCCAGCAGTGGGGACAGAATGAACACCGGGGAGCTGTTTTTT	CASSGDRMNTGELFF
TRBV6-5	15	TRBJ2-4	.	few	TGTGCCAGCAGTTACGATCGGGTAGCCAAAAACATTCAGTACTTC	CASSYDRVAKNIQYF
TRBV4-1	16	TRBJ2-1	TRBD2	many	TGCGCCAGCAGCCAAGGGTCCGGGACTAGCATGAATGAGCAGTTCTTC	CASSQGSGTSMNEQFF
TRBV7-9	11	TRBJ1-1	.	many	TGTGCCAGTCGGACAGTAACTGAAGCTTTCTTT	CASRTVTEAFF
TRBV23-1	20	TRBJ2-5	.	many	TGCGCCAGCAGTCAATCGAGGATAGGGCCGATTTCTAACGATCGGGAGACCCAGTACTTC	CASSQSRIGPISNDRETQYF
TRBV28	16	TRBJ1-5	.	few	TGTGCCAGCAGTGTTTTGGGACCCCAATTGGCGGGGCCCCAGCATTTT	CASSVLGPQLAGPQHF
TRBV28	15	TRBJ2-6	.	few	TGTGCCAGCAGATCCGACACATCTGGGGCCAACGTCCTGACTTTC	CASRSDTSGANVLTF
TRBV4-1	15	TRBJ2-7	TRBD1	.	TGCGCCAGCAGCCAGAACAGCGGACAGGGCTACGAGCAGTACTTC	CASSQNSGQGYEQYF
TRBV16	16	TRBJ2-1	TRBD1	few	TGTGCCAGCAGCCAATACGCATCAGGGGGTGTGAATGAGCAGTTCTTC	CASSQYASGGVNEQFF
TRBV11-2	17	TRBJ2-1	.	.	TGTGCCAGCAGCTTAGATGGGGGCGGGAATAGCAACAATGAGCAGTTCTTC	CASSLDGGGNSNNEQFF
TRBV15	15	TRBJ2-5	.	.	TGTGCCACCAGCAGAGACTGGACAGTGAAAGAGACCCAGTACTTC	CATSRDWTVKETQYF
TRBV9	14	TRBJ2-4	TRBD2	.	TGTGCCAGCAGCGAACGGACTAGCGGAAACATTCAGTACTTC	CASSERTSGNIQYF
TRBV20-1	14	TRBJ2-2	.	few	TGCAGTGACACTGGTCAGGGGGGCACCGGGGAGCTGTTTTTT	CSDTGQGGTGELFF
TRBV19	15	TRBJ2-2	.	few	TGTGCCAGTAGTTTCCAGGTCTGGAACACCGGGGAGCTGTTTTTT	CASSFQVWNTGELFF
TRBV7-6	15	TRBJ2-1	TRBD2	.	TGTGCCAGCAACGACGGGACTAGCGGGTACAATGAGCAGTTCTTC	CASNDGTSGYNEQFF
TRBV29-1	14	TRBJ2-1	TRBD2	many	TGCAGCGTTGAAAGCGGGAGGGTAGGGAATGAGCAGTTCTTC	CSVESGRVGNEQFF
TRBV6-1	15	TRBJ2-2	.	.	TGTGCCAGCAGACACCGGGACTCCTACGGCGGGGAGCTGTTTTTT	CASRHRDSYGGELFF
TRBV19	12	TRBJ2-1	.	.	TGTGCCAGTAGTATAGCGGGCAATGAGCAGTTCTTC	CASSIAGNEQFF
TRBV10-3	17	TRBJ2-1	TRBD1	.	TGTGCCATCAGTGAGTCGACGGAGACAGGGGATTACAATGAGCAGTTCTTC	CAISESTETGDYNEQFF
TRBV20-1	15	TRBJ2-5	TRBD1	few	TGCAGTGCTCTTTCCGGACAGGATGGAGGAGAGACCCAGTACTTC	CSALSGQDGGETQYF
TRBV28	16	TRBJ1-2	.	few	TGTGCCAGCAGTCTCGATAGGGAGGGAACCAACTATGGCTACACCTTC	CASSLDREGTNYGYTF
TRBV6-5	15	TRBJ2-5	TRBD1	.	TGTGCCAGCAGTTACAGCACAGGGGAACAAGAGACCCAGTACTTC	CASSYSTGEQETQYF